The T cell receptor beta chain under discussion was sequenced for a study of early stage breast cancer tumors. Study-wide findings and caveats: Most shared enriched TCRB sequences were commonly generated ones. Compared with adjacent normal breast tissue, tumors showed 2 to 2.5-fold greater T cell density and higher clonality. Bulk DNA sequencing of unsorted cells missed chain pairing and markers.

Concerning this clone: Its antigen is undetermined.

Method: immunoSEQ multiplex PCR; TCRdb's copy keeps in-frame clones and lacks some. The data show tens of thousands of clones, with roughly two thirds seen just once and around a third held by the top ten. Trimming at V came to 4 bases and at J to 4 bases, leaving 7 bases not matched to a gene. Germline V gene lookup returns CDR1 SGHRS and CDR2 YFSETQ. The CDR3 loop spans 15 amino acids. This chain connects TRBV5-1 to TRBJ1-1; 10 bases are shared with TRBD1. This sequence was found in a person aged 45 to 59 with breast cancer. Sequenced: blood. CDR3 sequence (DNA): TGCGCCAGCAGCGAAAGGACAGGGGGAGGCACTGAAGCTTTCTTT. Translated, it gives CASSERTGGGTEAFF.